These 23 T cell receptor beta chains came from one sample sequenced in a study of shared clonotypes between healthy human individuals. The repertoire was sequenced with immunoSEQ multiplex PCR; TCRdb's copy has only in-frame clones and lacks some. The sample lists about 510,000 clones, 60% to 80% occurring once. Sequencing input: PBMCs. Receptors originate from a woman aged 40 to 50 in good health. Some clones in this sample may be carry-over from other donors' samples.

This clone was seen more than once but under ten times. The chain carries TRBV6-5 and TRBJ2-2, with 9 bases fitting TRBD1. CDR1 and CDR2 from the germline V gene are MNHEY and SVGAGI. V shed 4 bases and J 8 bases; nucleotides not matched to a gene: 11. The CDR3 loop spans 16 amino acids. This CDR3 is CASSSPPGQGRGELFF. CDR3 bases: TGTGCCAGCAGTTCCCCTCCGGGACAGGGCAGGGGGGAGCTGTTTTTT.

V is TRBV7-3 and J is TRBJ2-7, with D tentatively TRBD2 (6 bases). Trimming shortened V by 5 bases and J by 2 bases, and 19 bases separated the two germline ends. This CDR3 region has 16 residues. CDR1 is SGHTA, CDR2 FQGTGA, per germline. In nucleotides, the CDR3 is TGTGCCAGCAGCACCCTTCGCGGGAAGGGAACCTACGAGCAGTACTTC. It yields the protein CASSTLRGKGTYEQYF.

The gene calls are TRBV18 and TRBJ2-5, with D possibly TRBD2 on 5 matching bases. The germline CDR1 and CDR2 sequences are KGHSH and LQKENI. Trimming took off 0 bases at V and 4 bases at J, with 12 bases between the two ends. The CDR3 extends over 15 amino acids. The CDR3 loop reads CASSPPGVLRETQYF. The CDR3 coding sequence is TGTGCCAGCTCACCACCGGGAGTCCTGCGAGAGACCCAGTACTTC. Complete variable domain (other parts from reference TRBV18 and TRBJ2-5): NAGVMQNPRHLVRRRGQEARLRCSPMKGHSHVYWYRQLPEEGLKFMVYLQKENIIDESGMPKERFSAEFPKEGPSILRIQQVVRGDSAAYFCASSPPGVLRETQYFGPGTRLLVL.

This clone came up once. The V call is TRBV10-3, the J call TRBJ1-2, with D perhaps matching TRBD1 (5 bases). The V end was cut by 9 bases, the J end by 4 bases, with 18 bases between. Germline V lookup: CDR1 ENHRY, CDR2 SYGVKD. CDR3 length: 14 residues. This chain's CDR3 is CAIGSPGFAYGYTF. The DNA for the CDR3 is TGTGCCATAGGGAGCCCAGGGTTTGCCTATGGCTACACCTTC.

The rearrangement uses TRBV15 and TRBJ2-2, with D possibly matching TRBD2 (5 bases). Germline CDR1 LNHNV, CDR2 YYDKDF (reference sequence). This CDR3 is 15 amino acids long. Trimming pared 4 bases from V and 6 bases from J, leaving 15 bases between. The DNA for the CDR3 is TGTGCCACCAGCATAGTAAAGGCGGGCGCCGGGGAGCTGTTTTTT. Amino acids: CATSIVKAGAGELFF.

V gene TRBV7-9 combines with J gene TRBJ2-6; D possibly corresponds to TRBD1 (6 bases). The CDR3 is made up of 16 amino acids. The V and J ends lost 3 bases and 0 bases respectively, with 9 bases between them. The germline V gene encodes CDR1 SEHNR and CDR2 FQNEAQ (reference sequence). CDR3 sequence (DNA): TGTGCCAGCAGCTTCCAGGGGCTCTCTGGGGCCAACGTCCTGACTTTC. It translates to CASSFQGLSGANVLTF.

This chain's CDR3 is CASSNRDRHNEKLFF. CDR3 sequence (DNA): TGTGCCAGCAGCAACCGGGACCGACATAATGAAAAACTGTTTTTT. The rearrangement uses TRBV11-1 and TRBJ1-4, with D perhaps TRBD1 (5 bases). The CDR3 sequence is 15 residues long. Germline V gene data show CDR1 as SGHAT and CDR2 as FQDESV (reference sequence). V lost 5 bases and J lost 4, with 14 bases in between.

This clone was seen repeatedly, ten times or more. The chain combines TRBV7-9 with TRBJ2-7, with D possibly being TRBD1 or TRBD2 (6 bases each). The CDR3 consists of 13 residues. Germline loops: CDR1 SEHNR, CDR2 FQNEAQ (reference sequence). V dropped 1 base and J dropped 7 bases, with 11 bases sitting between them. CDR3 sequence reads: CASSLGGGLEQYF. Here the CDR3 DNA reads TGTGCCAGCAGCTTAGGAGGGGGGTTAGAGCAGTACTTC.

This chain connects TRBV18 to TRBJ2-3; D might be TRBD2 (6 bases). Trimming stripped 3 bases from V and 3 bases from J, with 19 bases between. CDR3 size: 17 residues. The germline CDR1 and CDR2 sequences are KGHSH and LQKENI. The CDR3 sequence is CASSPRGRNIQTDTQYF. The CDR3 DNA reads as TGTGCCAGCTCACCTCGGGGGAGAAATATTCAAACAGATACGCAGTATTTT.

The CDR3 spells CASSSSGHNYEQYF. The CDR3 nucleotides are TGTGCCAGTAGTTCTTCGGGACACAACTACGAGCAGTACTTC. V gene TRBV19 combines with J gene TRBJ2-7, with a possible D match to TRBD1 (6 bases). Germline CDR1 and CDR2: LNHDA and SQIVND (reference sequence). Deletions cut 5 bases from V and 3 bases from J, with 14 bases between. The CDR3 consists of 14 residues.

V is TRBV6-1 and J is TRBJ1-4, with D uncertain. CDR1 and CDR2 (germline): MNHNS, SASEGT. The CDR3 sequence is 13 residues long. Trimming cost V 7 bases and J 0 bases, with 6 bases left between them. CDR3 in DNA: TGTGCCAGCACCGCTACAACTAATGAAAAACTGTTTTTT. Protein sequence: CASTATTNEKLFF.

This chain uses TRBV2 with TRBJ2-2; D possibly uses TRBD1 or TRBD2 (5 bases each). The CDR3 consists of 15 residues. Trimming cost V 7 bases and J 4 bases, with 16 bases left between them. Germline V gene lookup returns CDR1 SNHLY and CDR2 FYNNEI. As DNA, the CDR3 is TGTGCCAGCACTAGGGACGGGTCTGGCACCGGGGAGCTGTTTTTT. Protein: CASTRDGSGTGELFF.

This chain connects TRBV27 to TRBJ1-3; D ambiguous. This CDR3 region has 15 residues. Per the germline V gene, CDR1 is MNHEY and CDR2 is SMNVEV (reference sequence). The V and J ends lost 7 bases and 0 bases respectively, with 13 bases between them. The CDR3 DNA is TGTGCCAGCAAGCAAAACGGGAACTCTGGAAACACCATATATTTT. The encoded protein is CASKQNGNSGNTIYF.

The rearrangement joins TRBV7-2 to TRBJ1-1; D possibly corresponds to TRBD1 (6 bases). Germline-derived CDR1 and CDR2 are SGHTA and FQGNSA. V lost 5 bases and J 6 bases, leaving 25 bases between the germline ends. The CDR3 is 17 residues long. The CDR3 here is CASSLLGSGEWGAEAFF. The CDR3 nucleotides are TGTGCCAGCAGCCTCCTCGGGTCAGGGGAGTGGGGCGCTGAAGCTTTCTTT. The full variable domain, with the rest looked up from reference TRBV7-2 and TRBJ1-1, is GAGVSQSPSNKVTEKGKDVELRCDPISGHTALYWYRQSLGQGLEFLIYFQGNSAPDKSGLPSDRFSAERTGGSVSTLTIQRTQQEDSAVYLCASSLLGSGEWGAEAFFGQGTRLTVV.

V gene TRBV21-1 combines with J gene TRBJ1-1; the table's D gene call, TRBD1, was not cross checked with the DNA. TRBV21-1 is a pseudogene locus. There are 14 residues in the CDR3. The DNA of the CDR3 is TGTGCCAGCAGCACTTTACAGGGGGTCACTGAAGCTTTCTTT. It encodes CASSTLQGVTEAFF.

The chain recombines TRBV18 with TRBJ2-4; a weak D match, TRBD2 (5 bases). Trimming removed 2 bases at V and 8 bases at J, with 13 bases between. The CDR3 covers 14 residues. Looked up from germline, CDR1 is KGHSH and CDR2 is LQKENI. This CDR3 reads CASSPSGTEDIQYF. The CDR3 nucleotides are TGTGCCAGCTCACCAAGCGGAACAGAGGACATTCAGTACTTC.

For this clone: A much larger clone lies one base from this, so it may be a read error. The chain joins TRBV5-6 to TRBJ2-1, with TRBD2 matching 12 bases. This CDR3 contains 15 residues. The germline V gene encodes CDR1 SGHDT and CDR2 YYEEEE. J gave up 5 bases and V 4 bases, and 4 bases lay outside the gene matches. In DNA form, the CDR3 reads TGTGCCAGCAGCCCCCGGACTAGCGGGAACAATGAGCAGTTCTTC. It specifies CASSPRTSGNNEQFF.

Comments on this clone: This sample includes further DNA sequences coding for the same CDR3. V and J are TRBV5-6 and TRBJ2-7; D is uncertain. Germline values: CDR1 SGHDT, CDR2 YYEEEE. V gave up 0 bases and J gave up 3 bases, with 4 bases separating them. The CDR3 totals 12 residues. CDR3: CASSLGGYEQYF. DNA of the CDR3: TGTGCCAGCAGCTTGGGCGGCTACGAGCAGTACTTC.

The V call is TRBV7-9, the J call TRBJ2-1; 12 bases line up with TRBD2. This CDR3 contains 15 residues. Looked up from germline, CDR1 is SEHNR and CDR2 is FQNEAQ (reference sequence). The trim removed 6 bases at V and 8 bases at J, leaving 8 bases unmatched. CDR3 DNA sequence: TGTGCCAGCAGTTACCTAGCGGGAGGGCGCGATGAGCAGTTCTTC. Its translation: CASSYLAGGRDEQFF.

This chain connects TRBV2 to TRBJ2-1; 7 positions match TRBD2. The CDR3 contains 14 residues. CDR1 and CDR2 from the germline V gene are SNHLY and FYNNEI. V lost 11 bases to trimming and J lost 10 bases; unmatched junction nucleotides: 17. The CDR3 protein is CARLARRELGEQFF. CDR3 coding DNA: TGTGCCCGTTTAGCTAGGCGGGAGCTGGGAGAGCAGTTCTTC.

V usage is TRBV28 and J usage is TRBJ2-1, with TRBD1 matching over 7 bases. CDR1 is MDHEN, CDR2 SYDVKM, per germline. Losses at the gene ends were 5 bases for V and 5 bases for J; bases not matched to a gene: 9. The CDR3 extends over 15 amino acids. As DNA, the CDR3 is TGTGCCAGCAGTATACCGACAGGGCCCCACAATGAGCAGTTCTTC. Its protein product is CASSIPTGPHNEQFF.

This clone was observed a handful of times. The chain recombines TRBV6-6 with TRBJ1-1; 10 nucleotides align to TRBD1. The CDR3 consists of 14 residues. V was pared by 7 bases and J by 3 bases, with 5 bases of the junction left unmatched. Germline lookup yields CDR1 MNHNY and CDR2 SVGAGI (reference sequence). DNA for the CDR3: TGTGCCAGCATCATGACAGGGGGCGACACTGAAGCTTTCTTT. It is translated as CASIMTGGDTEAFF.

The V call is TRBV18, the J call TRBJ1-5, with D perhaps matching TRBD1 (5 bases). The CDR3 totals 16 residues. V gave up 1 base and J gave up 1 base, with 11 bases separating them. Per the germline V gene, CDR1 is KGHSH and CDR2 is LQKENI. DNA for the CDR3: TGTGCCAGCTCACCACAGGGGCCCCGGAGCAATCAGCCCCAGCATTTT. Its protein product is CASSPQGPRSNQPQHF.